This T cell receptor beta chain comes out of a study of vaccination and CD4 T cells after COVID-19. Study-level information: Four females and six males made up the convalescents, with two Hispanic. Cultures serving as controls received a peptide pool (CEFX or HIV-1 Nef) or no peptide.

Sample treatment: approximately nine-day PBMC culture with coronavirus spike peptide pools or control peptides (ViraFEST assay). Culture of around 2 million PBMCs per well took place with about 9.8 IU/ml IL-2 and 8.5 to 10 ug/ml peptide pools. Trimming shortened V by 4 bases and J by 5 bases, and 8 bases separated the two germline ends. The CDR3 consists of 12 residues. Germline CDR1 and CDR2: MNHEY and SVGAGI. Oncomine TCR Beta short-read sequencing was applied to DNA from cultured CD4+ T cells. Genomic DNA from cultured CD4+ T cells was extracted. TCRdb passed the PCR reads through MiXCR, listing each CDR3 protein once. The sample has 13,000 or so distinct CDR3 sequences, less than 80% seen once. As to this clonotype: The antigen remains unidentified.

The sample was CD4+ T cells from blood, cultured in vitro. This TCR was sampled from a human donor who had recovered from COVID-19. The rearrangement joins TRBV6-5 to TRBJ1-1; D unclear. CDR3: CASSLSRTEAFF. The CDR3 DNA reads as TGTGCCAGCAGTTTAAGTAGGACTGAAGCTTTCTTT.